The entry that follows covers one TCR beta chain sequence. The data were produced by immunoSEQ multiplex PCR, yet TCRdb's version contains in-frame clones alone and is incomplete. The repertoire consists of over 150,000 clones, with approximately 86% occurring once and the leading ten covering around 4%. The CDR3 loop spans 13 amino acids. Germline V gene sequence: CDR1 LGHNA, CDR2 YNFKEQ. The V gene lost 1 base and the J gene lost 5 bases, with 6 bases spanning the gap. This record belongs to a study of blood T cell repertoires in COVID-19. The receptor was isolated from a woman in her sixties or seventies who had recovered from COVID-19. The chain uses TRBV4-2 and TRBJ1-5; D may be TRBD1 (5 bases). Sequencing was done on a sample of peripheral blood. The CDR3 is CASSQGQHQPQHF. The CDR3 region has the DNA TGTGCCAGCAGCCAAGGACAGCATCAGCCCCAGCATTTT.